This T cell receptor beta chain derives from a study of blood T cell repertoires in COVID-19 (dated by TCRdb to 2018 to 2021). With respect to the entire study: Samples from collaborators originated in the United States, Italy and Spain and spanned both the acute and convalescent phases of COVID-19. The material from the prospective study consisted of cDNA or gDNA derived from T cells, B-cell-depleted T cells, or PBMCs. Deeply sampled blood TCRbeta repertoires from subjects exposed to, actively infected with, or recovered from COVID-19 were included in the dataset. The repertoires were made available in a free public database intended to serve as a resource for research on the immune response to SARS-CoV-2. The samples were drawn from the first 160 participants of the ongoing ImmuneRACE study and from over a thousand subjects provided by 6 global collaborators. Sample metadata almost always included a de-identified subject ID, COVID-19 status, age in years and sex. Where available, HLA class I and class II types were taken from metadata supplied by the sample provider and were not determined by assay-based typing. Overall study results and their limits: How much clinical and demographic metadata was included differed by source and by participant, and the metadata was provided uncurated.

For this clone: Its target antigen remains unknown. No base quality information exists; no much larger clone differs at one position.

The immunoSEQ Assay, a bias-controlled multiplex PCR, was used to amplify TCRbeta CDR3 regions from genomic DNA. The authors processed their data as follows. The number of nucleated cells in each sample was estimated from the amplification of reference gene primers within the assay. To quantify the absolute abundance of each unique TCRbeta CDR3 rearrangement, sequence reads were collapsed and filtered. For each sample, productive Simpson clonality was calculated as the square root of Simpson's diversity index over productive rearrangements. This is the immuneACCESS table as TCRdb keeps it, with only in-frame sequences that have V and J called. A part of the clones is gone; compared with another copy, unresolved V genes explain less than half, and the rest is unexplained. Clone size and the V and J calls come from that table; the DNA yielded D and trimming. The sample records approximately 150,000 clones, around 82% of which are singletons. Of the sample, roughly 2% is held by the ten largest clones.

Ends trimmed: V by 5 bases, J by 3 bases; bases unmatched to a gene: 8. CDR1 and CDR2 are drawn from the germline V gene: SGHVS, FNYEAQ. Inclusive of the bounding cysteine and phenylalanine, the CDR3 is 16 residues long. Only CDR3 DNA is held: 48 bases, read in frame from base 1. The collaborating institutions used their own protocols to collect whole blood in K2EDTA tubes. For TCRbeta analysis, collaborators shipped samples as frozen whole blood, isolated PBMCs, or DNA extracted from either of those sample types. Sequencing input: peripheral blood. This TCR derives from a woman over 75 with acute or convalescent COVID-19. The chain was built from TRBV7-6 and TRBJ2-5; the central 11 bases match TRBD2. The nucleotide sequence is given as TGTGCCAGCAGCCGAGAGGCTAGCGGGGGGAAAGAGACCCAGTACTTC. The translation is CASSREASGGKETQYF.